Included here is one T cell receptor (beta chain) sequence, with context. Its matching antigen is unknown. Treatment denoted: 15 to 20 received Ad26.COV2.S at low or high dose, single or two shots; about 5 received placebo; per-sample allocation not given. Collection of the samples took place on day 63 after the first injection of vaccine or placebo. The method was immunoSEQ multiplex PCR; TCRdb's version includes in-frame clones alone and lacks a portion of them. Of roughly 300,000 clones in the sample, more than 85% were seen once. These data originate in a study of Ad26.COV2.S vaccination and SARS-CoV-2 variants. The overall study: Into the muscle, Ad26.COV2.S was dosed once or twice, 56 days apart. Findings and caveats of the study: There was reportedly substantial breadth in spike-specific CD8+ and CD4+ T cell responses after vaccination.

In germline, CDR1 is SGHTS, CDR2 YDEGEE. V was clipped by 1 base and J by 3 bases; unmatched bases: 5. The CDR3 length is 16 residues. Source: peripheral blood, taken in a trial of Ad26.COV2.S vaccine versus placebo. The chain links TRBV5-8 to TRBJ1-2, with 11 bases that match TRBD1. This TCR derives from a person between 18 and 65 years old who received the Ad26.COV2.S COVID-19 vaccine or a placebo. The CDR3 DNA sequence: TGTGCCAGCAGCTTGATTGGACAGGGGGCGTACTATGGCTACACCTTC. Amino acids: CASSLIGQGAYYGYTF.